These 14 T cell receptor beta chains came from one sample sequenced in a study of OX40 agonist ivuxolimab in advanced cancers. Using immunoSEQ multiplex PCR, the repertoire was profiled, and TCRdb retains in-frame clones only, with some absent. The sample lists more than 50,000 clones, 70% to 90% occurring once. This specimen was CD4+ or CD8+ T cells sorted from blood, taken in a trial of the OX40 agonist ivuxolimab. The receptors derive from an adult with an advanced solid tumor such as melanoma, head and neck, liver or kidney cancer.

CDR3 sequence: CATKGQGIAGELFF. The CDR3 region has the DNA TGTGCCACAAAGGGGCAGGGAATCGCCGGGGAGCTGTTTTTT. V gene TRBV27 combines with J gene TRBJ2-2; D possibly corresponds to TRBD1 (5 bases). Trimming stripped 10 bases from V and 6 bases from J, with 18 bases between. Looked up from germline, CDR1 is MNHEY and CDR2 is SMNVEV (reference sequence). This CDR3 contains 14 residues.

Only a few counts were recorded for this clone. CDR3 residues: CASSITGQWSNQPQHF. DNA of the CDR3: TGTGCCAGCAGCATAACAGGGCAGTGGAGCAATCAGCCCCAGCATTTT. This rearrangement joins TRBV7-2 to TRBJ1-5, with D possibly matching TRBD1 (6 bases). Germline V gives CDR1 SGHTA, CDR2 FQGNSA. V gave up 5 bases and J gave up 1 base, with 15 bases separating them. There are 16 residues in the CDR3.

This chain links TRBV30 with TRBJ1-1; D gene unclear. CDR3 length equals 13 residues. V was trimmed by 5 bases and J by 4 bases, leaving 14 bases between them. Per germline, CDR1 GTSNPN and CDR2 SVGIG (reference sequence). The chain's CDR3 is CAWSQDHGTEAFF. The DNA for the CDR3 is TGTGCCTGGTCCCAGGACCATGGCACTGAAGCTTTCTTT.

The chain employs TRBV28 and TRBJ2-5; 8 bases match TRBD1. The junction had 10 bases not matched to a gene; V was cut back by 3 bases and J by 1 base. From germline, CDR1 is MDHEN and CDR2 SYDVKM. This CDR3 region has 17 residues. DNA of the CDR3: TGTGCCAGCAGTTTGGGCGGAACAGGGGGGACCCAAGAGACCCAGTACTTC. This translates into CASSLGGTGGTQETQYF.

In DNA form, the CDR3 reads TGTGCCAGCCAAATATGGGGGGTGTCCGAGCAGTACTTC. This translates into CASQIWGVSEQYF. The V gene is TRBV27, the J gene TRBJ2-7, with a weak D call TRBD2 (6 bases). Germline V CDR1 and CDR2: MNHEY, SMNVEV (reference sequence). The V end was cut by 8 bases, the J end by 6 bases, with 17 bases between. This CDR3 comprises 13 residues.

This chain joins TRBV19 and TRBJ2-1; D not resolved. V was shortened by 5 bases and J by 7 bases, with 21 bases between the two germline ends. The CDR3 contains 16 residues. Germline V gives CDR1 LNHDA, CDR2 SQIVND (reference sequence). This CDR3 is CASSPKQRFLKNEQFF. DNA of the CDR3: TGTGCCAGTAGTCCAAAGCAGCGTTTTTTGAAAAATGAGCAGTTCTTC.

In this sample, this clone turned up once. This chain connects TRBV5-4 to TRBJ1-1; no definite D call. Germline CDR1 SGHNT, CDR2 YYREEE (reference sequence). The V and J ends lost 4 bases and 4 bases respectively, with 17 bases between them. The CDR3 extends over 15 amino acids. The CDR3 spells CASSLGSGEGTEAFF. CDR3 DNA sequence: TGTGCCAGCAGCCTTGGCTCGGGTGAGGGCACTGAAGCTTTCTTT.

V usage is TRBV5-4 and J usage is TRBJ1-1, with D possibly matching TRBD1 (5 bases). V was cut by 2 bases and J by 2 bases, with 10 bases left in between. There are 14 residues in the CDR3. The germline CDR1 and CDR2 sequences are SGHNT and YYREEE (reference sequence). CDR3 nucleotide sequence: TGTGCCAGCAGCTTTTCTGGGGGAAACACTGAAGCTTTCTTT. Protein: CASSFSGGNTEAFF.

This clone was seen a single time. The sample contains more than one DNA sequence encoding this CDR3. V is TRBV6-6 and J is TRBJ1-1; D is undetermined. Trimming took off 0 bases at V and 1 base at J, with 3 bases between the two ends. This CDR3 contains 13 residues. CDR1 MNHNY and CDR2 SVGAGI come from the germline V gene (reference sequence). CDR3 region: CASSYSANTEAFF. DNA for the CDR3: TGTGCCAGCAGTTACTCAGCGAACACTGAAGCTTTCTTT.

The chain joins TRBV4-1 to TRBJ1-4; D is unresolved. CDR3 length equals 13 residues. V was shortened by 6 bases and J by 5 bases, with 10 bases between the two germline ends. The germline gives CDR1 MGHRA, CDR2 YSYEKL. DNA of the CDR3: TGCGCCAGCAGTTCCATAGGAAATGAAAAACTGTTTTTT. Translating it yields CASSSIGNEKLFF.

The gene calls are TRBV11-2 and TRBJ2-7, with 8 bases aligning to TRBD2. J gave up 6 bases and V 3 bases, and 7 bases lay outside the gene matches. CDR3 length: 14 residues. Germline CDR1 SGHAT, CDR2 FQNNGV. Written as DNA, the CDR3 is TGTGCCAGCAGCTTTGGAGCGGGAGCGGGCGAGCAGTACTTC. Its translation: CASSFGAGAGEQYF.

This chain links TRBV11-3 with TRBJ2-3, with 9 bases that match TRBD1. Germline trimming cut 4 bases from V and 5 bases from J; bases unmatched to any gene: 7. This CDR3 is 15 amino acids long. Germline CDR1 reads SGHNT; CDR2 reads YENEEA. For the CDR3, the DNA is TGTGCCAGCAGCTCCCGGGACAGGGAGGAAGATACGCAGTATTTT. This codes for CASSSRDREEDTQYF. The full variable domain, rest sourced from reference TRBV11-3 and TRBJ2-3, is EAGVVQSPRYKIIEKKQPVAFWCNPISGHNTLYWYLQNLGQGPELLIRYENEEAVDDSQLPKDRFSAERLKGVDSTLKIQPAELGDSAVYLCASSSRDREEDTQYFGPGTRLTVL.

The chain couples TRBV9 to TRBJ2-7, with a tentative D call TRBD2 (6 bases). The length of the CDR3 is 17 residues. The germline gives CDR1 SGDLS, CDR2 YYNGEE. V lost 0 bases to trimming and J lost 4 bases, with 20 bases between them. The CDR3 sequence is CASSVDGGGGELYEQYF. DNA for the CDR3: TGTGCCAGCAGCGTAGATGGCGGAGGAGGGGAGCTTTACGAGCAGTACTTC.

The chain uses TRBV7-3 and TRBJ2-7; 10 bases align to TRBD2. Germline V gene sequence: CDR1 SGHTA, CDR2 FQGTGA. Trimming cost V 2 bases and J 3 bases; bases outside gene matches: 7. CDR3 size: 16 residues. CDR3 residues: CASSLGGLADHYEQYF. The CDR3 region has the DNA TGTGCCAGCAGCTTAGGAGGACTAGCGGACCACTACGAGCAGTACTTC. The full variable domain, with the rest looked up from reference TRBV7-3 and TRBJ2-7, is GAGVSQTPSNKVTEKGKYVELRCDPISGHTALYWYRQSLGQGPEFLIYFQGTGAADDSGLPNDRFFAVRPEGSVSTLKIQRTERGDSAVYLCASSLGGLADHYEQYFGPGTRLTVT.